These T cell receptor beta chains were read from a single sample in a study of T cell repertoires in cytomegalovirus infection. Their recognized antigens are unknown. A single record per CDR3 protein comes from TCRdb applying MiXCR to the reads. Of roughly 500,000 distinct CDR3 sequences in the sample, roughly 34% were seen once. Sequenced material: cultured PBMCs, taken from culture after CMV antigen stimulation. The receptors come from a human donor in good health (CMV status not recorded). Some clones in this sample may be carry-over from other donors' samples. Both conserved end residues are part of each CDR3. D genes are given only for firm matches. Clone sizes are given selectively: once, few, many, or a class where the clone is expanded.

14	NA	TRBV10-3	TRBJ1-2	NA	CAIKLIGREGGYTF	TGTGCCATCAAGCTGATCGGCAGGGAAGGTGGCTACACCTTC
15	TRBD1	TRBV24-1	TRBJ1-2	few	CATSGTGGPGRGYTF	TGTGCCACCAGTGGTACAGGGGGCCCCGGTAGGGGCTACACCTTC
13	NA	TRBV7-2	TRBJ2-5	few	CASSPGSGETQYF	TGTGCCAGCAGTCCCGGGAGTGGGGAGACCCAGTACTTC
11	NA	TRBV28	TRBJ1-1	NA	CVCSLDTEAFF	TGTGTGTGTAGCTTGGACACTGAAGCTTTCTTT
16	NA	TRBV7-8	TRBJ2-7	few	CASSLGWRSKVYEQYF	TGTGCCAGCAGCTTAGGGTGGAGGTCCAAAGTGTACGAGCAGTACTTC
14	NA	TRBV6-5	TRBJ2-3	few	CASSYERATDTQYF	TGTGCCAGCAGTTACGAGAGGGCGACAGATACGCAGTATTTT
15	NA	TRBV5-6	TRBJ1-5	NA	CASSFWRRGNQPQHF	TGTGCCAGCAGCTTCTGGCGCAGGGGAAATCAGCCCCAGCATTTT
13	NA	TRBV7-2	TRBJ1-5	NA	CASSPFPNQPQHF	TGTGCCAGCAGCCCGTTTCCCAATCAGCCCCAGCATTTT
16	TRBD2	TRBV7-9	TRBJ2-2	NA	CASVWASGDYTGELFF	TGTGCCAGCGTTTGGGCTAGCGGAGATTACACCGGGGAGCTGTTTTTT
11	NA	TRBV7-4	TRBJ2-7	once	CASSRYYEQYF	TGTGCCAGCAGCCGTTACTACGAGCAGTACTTC
14	TRBD1	TRBV6-2/TRBV6-3	TRBJ1-1	NA	CASSHPGGRTEAFF	TGTGCCAGCAGTCATCCAGGGGGTCGGACTGAAGCTTTCTTT
19	TRBD1	TRBV9	TRBJ1-1	NA	CASSVVGRGPEMSAPEAFF	TGTGCCAGCAGCGTAGTCGGCAGGGGGCCCGAAATGAGTGCGCCTGAAGCTTTCTTT
15	NA	TRBV6-6	TRBJ1-1	NA	CASSYSTTSNTEAFF	TGTGCCAGCAGTTACTCGACAACCTCGAACACTGAAGCTTTCTTT
16	NA	TRBV6-5	TRBJ2-3	NA	CASSYSRHLSTDTQYF	TGTGCCAGCAGTTACTCGAGGCACCTCAGCACAGATACGCAGTATTTT
14	NA	TRBV20-1	TRBJ2-3	once	CSVRGSGLFDTQYF	TGCAGTGTTAGGGGATCGGGATTGTTCGATACGCAGTATTTT
13	TRBD1	TRBV29-1	TRBJ1-5	few	CSVAQGVDQPQHF	TGCAGCGTAGCACAGGGGGTTGATCAGCCCCAGCATTTT
14	NA	TRBV5-1	TRBJ2-5	few	CASSSGFSQETQYF	TGCGCCAGCAGCTCCGGGTTTAGTCAAGAGACCCAGTACTTC
14	TRBD1	TRBV6-1	TRBJ1-1	NA	CASSRQGQNTEAFF	TGTGCCAGCAGTCGACAGGGACAGAACACTGAAGCTTTCTTT
17	NA	TRBV19	TRBJ1-3	NA	CASSIRSSLSSGNTIYF	TGTGCCAGTAGTATACGGTCGAGCCTATCCTCTGGAAACACCATATATTTT
15	TRBD2	TRBV28	TRBJ2-1	NA	CASLPGTSDGREQFF	TGTGCCAGCCTACCTGGGACTAGCGACGGACGGGAGCAGTTCTTC
11	NA	TRBV6-2/TRBV6-3	TRBJ2-4	NA	CASSGGGIQYF	TGTGCCAGCAGTGGTGGGGGCATTCAGTACTTC
13	NA	TRBV2	TRBJ1-5	NA	CASGRVSNQPQHF	TGTGCCAGCGGCAGGGTTAGCAATCAGCCCCAGCATTTT
15	NA	TRBV5-4	TRBJ1-5	NA	CASSLYGGSNQPQHF	TGTGCCAGCAGCTTGTATGGGGGAAGCAATCAGCCCCAGCATTTT
15	NA	TRBV7-2	TRBJ1-3	many	CASSLGLGPGNTIYF	TGTGCCAGCAGCTTAGGTTTGGGGCCTGGAAACACCATATATTTT
18	TRBD2	TRBV7-9	TRBJ2-7	NA	CASSSPKTPSGSVYEQYF	TGTGCCAGCAGCTCACCGAAAACCCCTAGCGGGAGTGTCTACGAGCAGTACTTC
13	NA	TRBV6-2/TRBV6-3	TRBJ2-1	NA	CASSLGQVNEQFF	TGTGCCAGCAGTTTGGGGCAGGTGAATGAGCAGTTCTTC
13	NA	TRBV7-2	TRBJ1-1	few	CASSQAEKTEAFF	TGTGCCAGCAGCCAAGCGGAGAAGACTGAAGCTTTCTTT
16	NA	TRBV6-5	TRBJ2-2	NA	CASSLTGVGNTGELFF	TGTGCCAGCAGCCTAACGGGAGTGGGGAACACCGGGGAGCTGTTTTTT
16	TRBD1	TRBV7-9	TRBJ2-7	NA	CASLSYSGQGGYEQYF	TGTGCCAGCCTTAGCTATTCGGGACAGGGAGGCTACGAGCAGTACTTC
16	NA	TRBV5-6	TRBJ1-1	once	CASSLEGDRRNTEAFF	TGTGCCAGCAGCTTGGAGGGTGACAGGAGAAACACTGAAGCTTTCTTT
13	NA	TRBV4-1	TRBJ2-1	NA	CASSQANGNEQFF	TGCGCCAGCAGCCAAGCAAACGGCAATGAGCAGTTCTTC
16	TRBD1	TRBV27	TRBJ2-1	NA	CASSTPDRMEDNEQFF	TGTGCCAGCAGTACGCCGGACAGGATGGAAGACAATGAGCAGTTCTTC
16	TRBD1	TRBV7-2	TRBJ2-3	NA	CASSFQGDMLTDTQYF	TGTGCCAGCAGCTTTCAGGGGGACATGCTCACAGATACGCAGTATTTT
16	NA	TRBV7-2	TRBJ2-7	many	CASSLAGGLGSYEQYF	TGTGCCAGCAGCTTAGCGGGAGGACTCGGTTCCTACGAGCAGTACTTC
16	TRBD1	TRBV4-3	TRBJ1-1	few	CASSQDLGQGTTEAFF	TGCGCCAGCAGCCAAGACCTAGGACAGGGTACCACTGAAGCTTTCTTT
14	NA	TRBV7-2	TRBJ2-4	NA	CASSPPSLGGIQYF	TGTGCCAGCAGCCCCCCCTCCCTAGGGGGCATTCAGTACTTC
16	NA	TRBV7-9	TRBJ2-1	NA	CASSLLLSGSYNEQFF	TGTGCCAGCAGCTTGCTTCTCAGCGGTTCCTACAATGAGCAGTTCTTC